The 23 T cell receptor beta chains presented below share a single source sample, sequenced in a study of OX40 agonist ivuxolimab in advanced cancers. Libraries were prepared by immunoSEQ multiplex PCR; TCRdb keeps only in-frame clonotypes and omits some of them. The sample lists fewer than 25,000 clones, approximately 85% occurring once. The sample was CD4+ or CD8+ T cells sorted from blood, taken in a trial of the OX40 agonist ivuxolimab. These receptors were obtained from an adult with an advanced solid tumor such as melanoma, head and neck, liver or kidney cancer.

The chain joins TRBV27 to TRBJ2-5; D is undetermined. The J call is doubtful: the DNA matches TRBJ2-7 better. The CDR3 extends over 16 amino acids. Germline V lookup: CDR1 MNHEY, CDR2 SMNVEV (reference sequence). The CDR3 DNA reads TGTGCCAGCAGTTTGAGTTCGGGTTCTCCGTCCTACGAGCAGTACTTC. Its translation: CASSLSSGSPSYEQYF.

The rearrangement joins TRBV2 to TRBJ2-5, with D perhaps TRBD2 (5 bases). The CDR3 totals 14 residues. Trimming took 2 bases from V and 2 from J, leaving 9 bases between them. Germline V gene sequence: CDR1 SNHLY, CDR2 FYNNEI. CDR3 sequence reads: CASSERELQETQYF. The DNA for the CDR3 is TGTGCCAGCAGTGAAAGGGAGCTGCAAGAGACCCAGTACTTC. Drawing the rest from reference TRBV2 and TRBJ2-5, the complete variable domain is EPEVTQTPSHQVTQMGQEVILRCVPISNHLYFYWYRQILGQKVEFLVSFYNNEISEKSEIFDDQFSVERPDGSNFTLKIRSTKLEDSAMYFCASSERELQETQYFGPGTRLLVL.

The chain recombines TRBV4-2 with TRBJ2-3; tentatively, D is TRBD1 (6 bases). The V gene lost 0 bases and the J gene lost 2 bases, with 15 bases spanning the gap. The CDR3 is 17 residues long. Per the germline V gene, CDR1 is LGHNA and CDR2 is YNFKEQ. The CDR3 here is CASSQDGDRRFTDTQYF. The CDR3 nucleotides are TGTGCCAGCAGCCAAGATGGAGACAGGCGCTTCACAGATACGCAGTATTTT.

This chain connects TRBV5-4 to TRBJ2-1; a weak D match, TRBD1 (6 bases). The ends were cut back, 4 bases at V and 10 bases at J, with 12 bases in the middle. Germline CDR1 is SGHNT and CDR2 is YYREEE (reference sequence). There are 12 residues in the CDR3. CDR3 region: CASSGDTKEQFF. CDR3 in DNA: TGTGCCAGCAGCGGGGACACAAAGGAGCAGTTCTTC.

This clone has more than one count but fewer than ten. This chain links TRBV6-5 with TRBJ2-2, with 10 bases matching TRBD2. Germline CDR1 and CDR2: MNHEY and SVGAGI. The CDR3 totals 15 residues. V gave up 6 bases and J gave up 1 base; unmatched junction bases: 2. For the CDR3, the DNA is TGTGCCAGCAGGCCTAGCGGGGGGAACACCGGGGAGCTGTTTTTT. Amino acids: CASRPSGGNTGELFF.

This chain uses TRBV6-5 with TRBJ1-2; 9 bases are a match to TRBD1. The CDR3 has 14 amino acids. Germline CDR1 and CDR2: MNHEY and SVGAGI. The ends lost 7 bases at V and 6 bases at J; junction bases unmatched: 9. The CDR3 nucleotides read TGTGCCAGCACCTACAGGGGGCGAAAAGATGGCTACACCTTC. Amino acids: CASTYRGRKDGYTF.

In DNA, the CDR3 is TGTGCTAGTGGTTTGAACGACAGGGACTCACCCCTCCACTTT. Amino acid sequence: CASGLNDRDSPLHF. V gene TRBV12-5 combines with J gene TRBJ1-6; 7 bases fit TRBD1. J gave up 10 bases and V 2 bases, and 5 bases lay outside the gene matches. Germline lookup yields CDR1 LGHNT and CDR2 FRNRAP. The CDR3 has 14 residues.

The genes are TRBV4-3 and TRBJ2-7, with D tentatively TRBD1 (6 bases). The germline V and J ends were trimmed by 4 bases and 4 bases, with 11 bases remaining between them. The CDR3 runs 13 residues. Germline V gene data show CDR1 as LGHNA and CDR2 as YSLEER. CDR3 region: CASSLSRGYEQYF. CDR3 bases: TGCGCCAGCAGCCTTTCCAGGGGATACGAGCAGTACTTC.

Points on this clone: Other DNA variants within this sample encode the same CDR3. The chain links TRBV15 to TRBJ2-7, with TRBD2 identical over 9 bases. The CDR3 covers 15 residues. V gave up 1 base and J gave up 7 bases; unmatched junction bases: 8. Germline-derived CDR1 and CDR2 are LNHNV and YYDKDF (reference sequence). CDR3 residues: CATSRAGGGGREQYF. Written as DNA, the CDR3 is TGTGCCACCAGCAGAGCTGGCGGGGGGGGACGGGAGCAGTACTTC.

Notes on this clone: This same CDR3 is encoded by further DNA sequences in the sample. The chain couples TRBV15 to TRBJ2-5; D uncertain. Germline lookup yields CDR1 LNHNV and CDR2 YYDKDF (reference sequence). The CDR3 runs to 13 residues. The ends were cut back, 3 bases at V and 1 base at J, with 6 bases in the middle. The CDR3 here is CATSRDFQETQYF. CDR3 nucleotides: TGTGCCACCAGCAGGGATTTCCAAGAGACCCAGTACTTC.

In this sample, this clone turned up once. CDR3 sequence (DNA): TGTGCCAGCAGCTTAGGGGTAGCGGGAGGATCCGCAGATACGCAGTATTTT. As protein: CASSLGVAGGSADTQYF. This chain uses TRBV11-3 with TRBJ2-3, with 10 bases identical to TRBD2. The CDR3 extends over 17 amino acids. Germline-derived CDR1 and CDR2 are SGHNT and YENEEA. J lost 4 bases, V lost 1 base, and 8 bases had no gene match.

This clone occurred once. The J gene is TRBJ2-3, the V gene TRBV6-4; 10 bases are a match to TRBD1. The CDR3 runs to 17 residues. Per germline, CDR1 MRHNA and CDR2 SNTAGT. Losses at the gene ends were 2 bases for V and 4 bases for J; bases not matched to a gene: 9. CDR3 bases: TGTGCCAGCAGTGACCGGGCGGGACAGGGGCTCCCAGATACGCAGTATTTT. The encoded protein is CASSDRAGQGLPDTQYF.

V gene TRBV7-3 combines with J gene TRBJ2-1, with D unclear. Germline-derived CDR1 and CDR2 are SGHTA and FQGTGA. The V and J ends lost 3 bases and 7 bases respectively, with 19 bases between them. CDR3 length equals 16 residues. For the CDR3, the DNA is TGTGCCAGCAGCTTGGCCGCTGTGGGATTTGGGAATGAGCAGTTCTTC. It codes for CASSLAAVGFGNEQFF. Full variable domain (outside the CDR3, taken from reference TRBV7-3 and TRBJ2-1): GAGVSQTPSNKVTEKGKYVELRCDPISGHTALYWYRQSLGQGPEFLIYFQGTGAADDSGLPNDRFFAVRPEGSVSTLKIQRTERGDSAVYLCASSLAAVGFGNEQFFGPGTRLTVL.

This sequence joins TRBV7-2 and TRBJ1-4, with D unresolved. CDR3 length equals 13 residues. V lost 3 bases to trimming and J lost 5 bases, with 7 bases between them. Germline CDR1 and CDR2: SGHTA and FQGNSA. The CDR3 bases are TGTGCCAGCAGCTTGGTACAGAATGAAAAACTGTTTTTT. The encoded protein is CASSLVQNEKLFF.

The CDR3 is CASSLGGGADTQYF. CDR3 sequence (DNA): TGCGCCAGCAGCTTGGGAGGGGGGGCGGATACGCAGTATTTT. The gene calls are TRBV5-1 and TRBJ2-3; D may be TRBD2 (7 bases). Germline-derived CDR1 and CDR2 are SGHRS and YFSETQ. V was cut by 0 bases and J by 6 bases, with 11 bases left in between. The CDR3 consists of 14 residues. Full variable domain (outside the CDR3, taken from reference TRBV5-1 and TRBJ2-3): KAGVTQTPRYLIKTRGQQVTLSCSPISGHRSVSWYQQTPGQGLQFLFEYFSETQRNKGNFPGRFSGRQFSNSRSEMNVSTLELGDSALYLCASSLGGGADTQYFGPGTRLTVL.

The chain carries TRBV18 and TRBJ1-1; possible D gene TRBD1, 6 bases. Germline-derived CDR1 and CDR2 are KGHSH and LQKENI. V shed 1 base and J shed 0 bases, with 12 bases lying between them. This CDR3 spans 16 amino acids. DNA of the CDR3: TGTGCCAGCTCACCACAGACAGGATCTATGAACACTGAAGCTTTCTTT. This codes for CASSPQTGSMNTEAFF.

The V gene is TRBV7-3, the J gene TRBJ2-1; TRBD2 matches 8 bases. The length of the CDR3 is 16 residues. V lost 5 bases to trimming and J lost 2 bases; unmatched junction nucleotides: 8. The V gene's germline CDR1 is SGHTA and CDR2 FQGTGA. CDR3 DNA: TGTGCCAGCAGCCCCGGGACTAGTGGCGCCTACAATGAGCAGTTCTTC. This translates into CASSPGTSGAYNEQFF.

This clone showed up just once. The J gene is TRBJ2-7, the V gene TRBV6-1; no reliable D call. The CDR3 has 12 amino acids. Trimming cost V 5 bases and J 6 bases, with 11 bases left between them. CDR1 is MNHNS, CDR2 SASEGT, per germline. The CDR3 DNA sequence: TGTGCCAGCAGTTTTACAGAGGCCGAGCAGTACTTC. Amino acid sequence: CASSFTEAEQYF.

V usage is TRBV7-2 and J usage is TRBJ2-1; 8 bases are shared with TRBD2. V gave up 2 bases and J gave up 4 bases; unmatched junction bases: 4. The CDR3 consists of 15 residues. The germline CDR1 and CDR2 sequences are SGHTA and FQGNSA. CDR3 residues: CASSLRLAQYNEQFF. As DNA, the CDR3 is TGTGCCAGCAGCTTACGACTAGCGCAATACAATGAGCAGTTCTTC. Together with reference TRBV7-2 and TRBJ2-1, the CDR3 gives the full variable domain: GAGVSQSPSNKVTEKGKDVELRCDPISGHTALYWYRQSLGQGLEFLIYFQGNSAPDKSGLPSDRFSAERTGGSVSTLTIQRTQQEDSAVYLCASSLRLAQYNEQFFGPGTRLTVL.

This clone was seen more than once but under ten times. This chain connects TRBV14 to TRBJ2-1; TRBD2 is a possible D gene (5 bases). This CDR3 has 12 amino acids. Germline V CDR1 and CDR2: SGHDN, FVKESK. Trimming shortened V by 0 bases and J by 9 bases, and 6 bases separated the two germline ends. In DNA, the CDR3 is TGTGCCAGCAGCCAAGATCGGGGTGAGCAGTTCTTC. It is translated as CASSQDRGEQFF.

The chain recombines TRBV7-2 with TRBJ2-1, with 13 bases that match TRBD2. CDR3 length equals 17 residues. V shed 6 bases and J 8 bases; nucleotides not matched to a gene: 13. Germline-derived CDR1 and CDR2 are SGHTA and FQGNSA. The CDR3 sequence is CASRKAPGTSGAYEQFF. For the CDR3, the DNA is TGTGCCAGCAGGAAAGCGCCCGGGACTAGCGGGGCATATGAGCAGTTCTTC.

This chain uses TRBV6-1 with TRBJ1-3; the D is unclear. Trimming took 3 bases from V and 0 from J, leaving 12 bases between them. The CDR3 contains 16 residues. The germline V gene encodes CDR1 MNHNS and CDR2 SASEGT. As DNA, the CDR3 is TGTGCCAGCAGTGAGGACGGACGGATCTCTGGAAACACCATATATTTT. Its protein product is CASSEDGRISGNTIYF.

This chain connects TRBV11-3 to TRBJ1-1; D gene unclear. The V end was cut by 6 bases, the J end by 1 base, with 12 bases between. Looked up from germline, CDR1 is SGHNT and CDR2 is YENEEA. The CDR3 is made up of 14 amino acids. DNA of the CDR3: TGTGCCAGCAGGGCATCGGATCCGAACACTGAAGCTTTCTTT. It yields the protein CASRASDPNTEAFF.